Shown below are 7 T cell receptor beta chains from a single sample sequenced in a study of blood T cell repertoires in COVID-19. Sequencing was performed with immunoSEQ multiplex PCR; in TCRdb, only in-frame clones are kept and a portion is missing. The repertoire includes roughly 61,000 clones, 75% to 95% of them detected once, and 2% to 2.5% sits in the top ten. Sequenced sample: peripheral blood. These receptors were collected from a man aged 55 to 70 with acute or convalescent COVID-19.

J is TRBJ1-1 and V is TRBV11-3, with 7 bases fitting TRBD1. The CDR3 is made up of 15 amino acids. J gave up 1 base and V 3 bases, and 5 bases lay outside the gene matches. CDR1 SGHNT and CDR2 YENEEA come from the germline V gene. Here the CDR3 DNA reads TGTGCCAGCAGCTTGTCGGGACAGCAGAACACTGAAGCTTTCTTT. The encoded protein is CASSLSGQQNTEAFF.

The V call is TRBV5-1, the J call TRBJ1-5; D is unclear. The V gene lost 1 base and the J gene lost 2 bases, with 10 bases spanning the gap. From germline, CDR1 is SGHRS and CDR2 YFSETQ. The CDR3 consists of 15 residues. The CDR3 is CASSLSSGGNQPQHF. The CDR3 DNA sequence: TGCGCCAGCAGCTTGAGTAGCGGGGGCAATCAGCCCCAGCATTTT.

The rearrangement links TRBV27 to TRBJ2-6; a possible D gene is TRBD2 (7 bases). Germline V CDR1 and CDR2: MNHEY, SMNVEV (reference sequence). The V end lost 3 bases, the J end lost 2 bases, and 14 bases lay between the germline ends. This CDR3 region has 17 residues. In DNA form, the CDR3 reads TGTGCCAGCAGTTTTTTAGGGGGGGCCCCTGGGGCCAACGTCCTGACTTTC. It translates to CASSFLGGAPGANVLTF.

This clone has just one count. This sequence joins TRBV5-4 and TRBJ2-2, with a possible D match to TRBD2 (5 bases). Germline V CDR1 and CDR2: SGHNT, YYREEE (reference sequence). V lost 4 bases to trimming and J lost 6 bases, with 7 bases between them. The CDR3 sequence is 12 residues long. In nucleotides, the CDR3 is TGTGCCAGCAGCCTCGGGGCCGGGGAGCTGTTTTTT. Its protein is CASSLGAGELFF. The whole variable domain, remainder taken from reference TRBV5-4 and TRBJ2-2, is ETGVTQSPTHLIKTRGQQVTLRCSSQSGHNTVSWYQQALGQGPQFIFQYYREEENGRGNFPPRFSGLQFPNYSSELNVNALELDDSALYLCASSLGAGELFFGEGSRLTVL.

This chain uses TRBV5-4 with TRBJ2-1; 10 nucleotides align to TRBD2. Germline lookup yields CDR1 SGHNT and CDR2 YYREEE (reference sequence). V lost 4 bases to trimming and J lost 6 bases; unmatched junction nucleotides: 4. This CDR3 is built from 14 residues. CDR3 protein: CASSVSGRRNEQFF. DNA for the CDR3: TGTGCCAGCAGCGTTAGCGGGAGGCGCAATGAGCAGTTCTTC.

The chain combines TRBV4-1 with TRBJ2-7; 7 nucleotides match TRBD1. J gave up 0 bases and V 3 bases, and 5 bases lay outside the gene matches. The germline gives CDR1 MGHRA, CDR2 YSYEKL. CDR3 size: 15 residues. The CDR3 spells CASSQRQGDSYEQYF. In DNA, the CDR3 is TGCGCCAGCAGCCAGAGACAGGGCGACTCCTACGAGCAGTACTTC.

This clone has only a few counts. This chain joins TRBV29-1 and TRBJ1-2; D gene ambiguous. V was cut by 2 bases and J by 0 bases, with 7 bases left in between. Germline V gives CDR1 SQVTM, CDR2 ANQGSEA. The CDR3 runs 13 residues. CDR3 bases: TGCAGCGTTGAAAACAGTGCTAACTATGGCTACACCTTC. It encodes CSVENSANYGYTF.